This passage covers 32 T cell receptor beta chains from one sample sequenced in a study of blood T cell repertoires in COVID-19. Generated by immunoSEQ multiplex PCR, the TCRdb table keeps only in-frame clones and is missing some. The sample lists over 100,000 clones, around nine tenths occurring once. Material: peripheral blood. All receptors derive from a woman in her 70s with COVID-19, enrolled during active disease.

V gene TRBV19 combines with J gene TRBJ2-3; 7 positions match TRBD1. The V segment lost 4 bases and the J segment 1 base; nucleotides outside the gene matches: 5. CDR1 is LNHDA, CDR2 SQIVND, per germline (reference sequence). The CDR3 loop spans 15 amino acids. CDR3 sequence (DNA): TGTGCCAGTAGTACCAGGGGGTTAGGCACAGATACGCAGTATTTT. Its protein product is CASSTRGLGTDTQYF.

The chain combines TRBV24-1 with TRBJ2-3; tentatively, D is TRBD1 (6 bases). Germline CDR1 is KGHDR and CDR2 is SFDVKD. The V and J ends lost 6 bases and 3 bases respectively, with 18 bases between them. This CDR3 is built from 16 residues. For the CDR3, the DNA is TGTGCCACCAGTTCACCCCCAGGGGCGCAGACAGATACGCAGTATTTT. It specifies CATSSPPGAQTDTQYF.

CDR3 amino acids: CASSTLDSTEAFF. In DNA, the CDR3 is TGTGCCAGCAGTACATTGGACAGCACTGAAGCTTTCTTT. The V and J genes are TRBV6-5 and TRBJ1-1; TRBD1 might be the D (6 bases). Germline CDR1 and CDR2: MNHEY and SVGAGI. The CDR3 runs to 13 residues. V was trimmed by 5 bases and J by 4 bases, leaving 11 bases between them.

This clone was detected only a few times. V usage is TRBV19 and J usage is TRBJ1-5; 7 bases align to TRBD1. This CDR3 region has 17 residues. CDR1 LNHDA and CDR2 SQIVND come from the germline V gene (reference sequence). V lost 4 bases, J lost 3 bases, and 12 bases stayed unmatched. In nucleotides, the CDR3 is TGTGCCAGTAGTAACCCGAAGGACAGGAGAGACAATCAGCCCCAGCATTTT. Its protein product is CASSNPKDRRDNQPQHF.

This clone has ten or more counts. The rearrangement links TRBV25-1 to TRBJ2-6; TRBD2 agrees at 8 bases. The CDR3 contains 17 residues. V lost 3 bases, J lost 6 bases, and 10 bases stayed unmatched. Germline loops: CDR1 MGHDK, CDR2 SYGVNS. The CDR3 here is CASSEVGGGKQANVLTF. The CDR3, as DNA: TGTGCCAGCAGTGAGGTTGGCGGGGGGAAACAGGCCAACGTCCTGACTTTC. The full variable domain, its missing parts supplied by reference TRBV25-1 and TRBJ2-6, is EADIYQTPRYLVIGTGKKITLECSQTMGHDKMYWYQQDPGMELHLIHYSYGVNSTEKGDLSSESTVSRIRTEHFPLTLESARPSHTSQYLCASSEVGGGKQANVLTFGAGSRLTVL.

This chain connects TRBV15 to TRBJ1-1; the match to TRBD1 covers 7 bases. In germline, CDR1 is LNHNV, CDR2 YYDKDF (reference sequence). This CDR3 spans 13 amino acids. J gave up 4 bases and V 4 bases, and 3 bases lay outside the gene matches. The CDR3 nucleotides read TGTGCCACCAGCACCAGGGGGATCACTGAAGCTTTCTTT. Translation: CATSTRGITEAFF.

V usage is TRBV3-1 (or the pseudogene TRBV3-2) and J usage is TRBJ1-2; a possible D gene is TRBD1 (6 bases). This CDR3 has 16 amino acids. V was trimmed by 4 bases and J by 4 bases, leaving 19 bases between them. Germline CDR1 LGHDT, CDR2 YNNKEL (reference sequence). CDR3 in amino acids: CASSPLTSPGVYGYTF. Written as DNA, the CDR3 is TGTGCCAGCAGCCCTCTCACCTCACCAGGGGTCTATGGCTACACCTTC.

This chain links TRBV30 with TRBJ1-3, with D hard to call. Trimming pared 4 bases from V and 3 bases from J, leaving 10 bases between. CDR1 and CDR2 from the germline V gene are GTSNPN and SVGIG (reference sequence). The CDR3 is 13 residues long. The CDR3 sequence is CAWTRTDGNTIYF. The CDR3 nucleotides read TGTGCCTGGACACGAACTGATGGAAACACCATATATTTT. The full variable domain, with the rest looked up from reference TRBV30 and TRBJ1-3, is SQTIHQWPATLVQPVGSPLSLECTVEGTSNPNLYWYRQAAGRGLQLLFYSVGIGQISSEVPQNLSASRPQDRQFILSSKKLLLSDSGFYLCAWTRTDGNTIYFGEGSWLTVV.

The chain has TRBV30 and TRBJ2-3, with D unclear. The germline V and J ends were trimmed by 4 bases and 5 bases, with 13 bases remaining between them. The V gene's germline CDR1 is GTSNPN and CDR2 SVGIG (reference sequence). The CDR3 totals 13 residues. The DNA of the CDR3 is TGTGCCTGGAATGTCCTGGTGCGAGATACGCAGTATTTT. Amino acid sequence: CAWNVLVRDTQYF.

This chain uses TRBV18 with TRBJ2-7; D gene unclear. Germline V CDR1 and CDR2: KGHSH, LQKENI. This CDR3 is built from 12 residues. V lost 2 bases to trimming and J lost 4 bases, with 6 bases between them. The CDR3 loop reads CASSPTLYEQYF. DNA for the CDR3: TGTGCCAGCTCACCAACTTTGTACGAGCAGTACTTC.

J is TRBJ1-5 and V is TRBV7-9, with 9 bases lining up with TRBD1. Trimming took 6 bases from V and 2 from J; bases not matched to a gene: 5. The germline CDR1 and CDR2 sequences are SEHNR and FQNEAQ (reference sequence). The CDR3 consists of 15 residues. CDR3 residues: CASSKDRGGNQPQHF. The CDR3 nucleotides read TGTGCCAGCAGTAAGGACAGGGGAGGCAATCAGCCCCAGCATTTT.

The chain links TRBV12-5 to TRBJ2-3; 10 nucleotides agree with TRBD1. The trim removed 4 bases at V and 5 bases at J, leaving 3 bases unmatched. The CDR3 covers 14 residues. The germline gives CDR1 LGHNT, CDR2 FRNRAP. The CDR3 DNA follows: TGTGCTAGTGGTTCGGGACAGGGGAGAGATACGCAGTATTTT. Protein sequence: CASGSGQGRDTQYF.

CDR3 nucleotides: TGTGCCGGCGCCCTGGGGGGCTCTGGAAACACCATATATTTT. Amino acids: CAGALGGSGNTIYF. The gene calls are TRBV6-5 and TRBJ1-3; a weak D match, TRBD1 (5 bases). The germline gives CDR1 MNHEY, CDR2 SVGAGI. The CDR3 totals 14 residues. The ends were cut back, 11 bases at V and 0 bases at J, with 14 bases in the middle.

This clone was seen just once. This sequence joins TRBV4-2 and TRBJ2-1; 9 nucleotides match TRBD2. Germline CDR1 LGHNA, CDR2 YNFKEQ. The CDR3 loop spans 15 amino acids. V dropped 1 base and J dropped 14; count of bases not matched to a gene: 12. The CDR3 protein is CASSQGPLGASGEFF. The CDR3 DNA sequence: TGTGCCAGCAGCCAAGGCCCTTTGGGAGCTAGCGGGGAGTTCTTC.

The V call is TRBV7-6, the J call TRBJ2-5, with 11 bases aligning to TRBD2. Germline CDR1 is SGHVS and CDR2 is FNYEAQ. The CDR3 loop spans 16 amino acids. V shed 3 bases and J 5 bases; nucleotides not matched to a gene: 8. The CDR3 protein is CASSFSSGGGRETQYF. Written as DNA, the CDR3 is TGTGCCAGCAGCTTCAGTAGCGGGGGGGGCCGGGAGACCCAGTACTTC.

The chain joins TRBV2 to TRBJ1-5; 8 nucleotides line up with TRBD1. The CDR3 covers 16 residues. CDR1 is SNHLY and CDR2 is FYNNEI in the germline V gene. The ends lost 6 bases at V and 1 base at J; junction bases unmatched: 8. The CDR3 region is CASRQQGGWSNQPQHF. The CDR3, as DNA: TGTGCCAGCAGACAACAGGGGGGCTGGAGCAATCAGCCCCAGCATTTT.

This sequence joins TRBV7-6 and TRBJ1-1; TRBD1 aligns across 10 bases. The CDR3 contains 17 residues. The J segment lost 4 bases and the V segment lost 4 bases, leaving 12 bases of the junction unmatched. Germline V CDR1 and CDR2: SGHVS, FNYEAQ. The CDR3, as DNA: TGTGCCAGCAGCTCAGAGCCCAGGGACAGGGGTCGCACTGAAGCTTTCTTT. Translated: CASSSEPRDRGRTEAFF.

This sequence joins TRBV5-6 and TRBJ1-6, with unresolved D. This CDR3 region has 14 residues. Deletions cut 0 bases from V and 9 bases from J, with 10 bases between. CDR1 and CDR2 (germline): SGHDT, YYEEEE. The chain's CDR3 is CASSLGRKGSPLHF. Here the CDR3 DNA reads TGTGCCAGCAGCTTGGGGAGGAAGGGTTCACCCCTCCACTTT.

The rearrangement joins TRBV9 to TRBJ2-2; 7 nucleotides agree with TRBD1. After removal of 4 bases from V and 3 bases from J, the junction contained 6 bases not matched to a gene. This CDR3 region has 15 residues. The germline gives CDR1 SGDLS, CDR2 YYNGEE. The DNA for the CDR3 is TGTGCCAGCAGCCCCCGACAGGGTTACACCGGGGAGCTGTTTTTT. The encoded protein is CASSPRQGYTGELFF.

The rearrangement joins TRBV2 to TRBJ1-1; TRBD1 might be the D (5 bases). Germline V gene lookup returns CDR1 SNHLY and CDR2 FYNNEI. V lost 6 bases, J lost 5 bases, and 16 bases lay in between. The CDR3 is 14 residues long. CDR3 sequence reads: CASRGGGVRTEAFF. The CDR3 region has the DNA TGTGCCAGCAGGGGCGGGGGAGTTAGGACTGAAGCTTTCTTT.

This chain joins TRBV7-6 and TRBJ2-7; D is perhaps TRBD1 (5 bases). Germline assignment: CDR1 SGHVS and CDR2 FNYEAQ. The CDR3 length is 14 residues. Trimming removed 1 base from V and 0 bases from J, with 7 bases in between. CDR3 DNA sequence: TGTGCCAGCAGCTTAGACAGGAACTCCTACGAGCAGTACTTC. This translates into CASSLDRNSYEQYF.

In this sample, this clone turned up many times. This CDR3 is also generated by other DNA sequences in the sample. The V and J genes are TRBV7-2 and TRBJ1-3; 8 bases fit TRBD1. The CDR3 is 15 amino acids. J gave up 0 bases and V 3 bases, and 1 base lay outside the gene matches. Germline CDR1 reads SGHTA; CDR2 reads FQGNSA. The CDR3 region is CASSFGQGSGNTIYF. The CDR3, as DNA: TGTGCCAGCAGCTTCGGACAGGGCTCTGGAAACACCATATATTTT.

V is TRBV5-1 and J is TRBJ1-6; 8 bases fit TRBD1. The ends lost 0 bases at V and 10 bases at J; junction bases unmatched: 3. This CDR3 is built from 14 residues. Per the germline V gene, CDR1 is SGHRS and CDR2 is YFSETQ. CDR3 DNA: TGCGCCAGCAGCTTGGACAGGGGGGACTCACCCCTCCACTTT. As protein: CASSLDRGDSPLHF. Full variable domain (remainder filled in from reference TRBV5-1 and TRBJ1-6): KAGVTQTPRYLIKTRGQQVTLSCSPISGHRSVSWYQQTPGQGLQFLFEYFSETQRNKGNFPGRFSGRQFSNSRSEMNVSTLELGDSALYLCASSLDRGDSPLHFGNGTRLTVT.

CDR3 residues: CASSLPGRGYEQYF. For the CDR3, the DNA is TGTGCCAGCAGCTTGCCCGGGAGAGGCTACGAGCAGTACTTC. The V call is TRBV5-5, the J call TRBJ2-7, with D perhaps matching TRBD2 (6 bases). V was clipped by 1 base and J by 3 bases, with 11 bases between them. Germline CDR1 is SGHKS and CDR2 is YYEKEE (reference sequence). The CDR3 has 14 residues.

This chain connects TRBV5-4 to TRBJ1-5; D not certain. V was trimmed by 3 bases and J by 7 bases, leaving 11 bases between them. The CDR3 covers 13 residues. CDR1 is SGHNT, CDR2 YYREEE, per germline (reference sequence). The CDR3 loop reads CASSYYGGQPQHF. In DNA, the CDR3 is TGTGCCAGCAGCTATTATGGCGGACAGCCCCAGCATTTT.

J is TRBJ2-3 and V is TRBV28; D perhaps matches TRBD2 (5 bases). CDR3 length: 14 residues. Germline V CDR1 and CDR2: MDHEN, SYDVKM. Deletions cut 4 bases from V and 4 bases from J, with 12 bases between. The CDR3 DNA follows: TGTGCCAGCAGTTCTAGCCGGTTGGCAGATACGCAGTATTTT. Its protein is CASSSSRLADTQYF.

The chain is built from TRBV18 and TRBJ1-2; D ambiguous. Germline CDR1 KGHSH, CDR2 LQKENI. The CDR3 covers 16 residues. The ends were cut back, 1 base at V and 4 bases at J, with 16 bases in the middle. Written as DNA, the CDR3 is TGTGCCAGCTCACCACGTTTCGGCACAGAGAGCTATGGCTACACCTTC. Translating it yields CASSPRFGTESYGYTF. The variable domain in full, with the rest retrieved from reference TRBV18 and TRBJ1-2, is NAGVMQNPRHLVRRRGQEARLRCSPMKGHSHVYWYRQLPEEGLKFMVYLQKENIIDESGMPKERFSAEFPKEGPSILRIQQVVRGDSAAYFCASSPRFGTESYGYTFGSGTRLTVV.

The rearrangement links TRBV7-3 to TRBJ2-7; TRBD1 is a possible D gene (6 bases). Trimming cost V 5 bases and J 4 bases, with 15 bases left between them. The CDR3 has 14 residues. Germline loops: CDR1 SGHTA, CDR2 FQGTGA. CDR3 nucleotides: TGTGCCAGCAGCCAGACAGGTTACCTTTACGAGCAGTACTTC. It is translated as CASSQTGYLYEQYF.

The chain couples TRBV6-5 to TRBJ1-3, with D perhaps TRBD1 (5 bases). Trimming cost V 4 bases and J 0 bases, with 10 bases left between them. This CDR3 is built from 15 residues. Looked up from germline, CDR1 is MNHEY and CDR2 is SVGAGI. As DNA, the CDR3 is TGTGCCAGCAGTTTACGACAGTACTCTGGAAACACCATATATTTT. Translating gives CASSLRQYSGNTIYF.

The chain employs TRBV3-1 (or the pseudogene TRBV3-2) and TRBJ1-2, with 7 bases fitting TRBD1. V dropped 2 bases and J dropped 2; count of bases not matched to a gene: 11. This CDR3 has 17 amino acids. Germline V gives CDR1 LGHDT, CDR2 YNNKEL (reference sequence). The chain's CDR3 is CASSQKLGTDANYGYTF. CDR3 DNA sequence: TGTGCCAGCAGCCAAAAGTTGGGGACAGATGCGAACTATGGCTACACCTTC.

V is TRBV6-2 or TRBV6-3 and J is TRBJ2-6, with D maybe TRBD1 (5 bases). Germline values: CDR1 MNHEY, CDR2 SVGEGT. Trimming took 0 bases from V and 0 from J, leaving 9 bases between them. The length of the CDR3 is 17 residues. The CDR3 spells CASSYSRGTSGANVLTF. CDR3 bases: TGTGCCAGCAGTTACTCTAGGGGCACCTCTGGGGCCAACGTCCTGACTTTC.

The rearrangement links TRBV10-3 to TRBJ1-3; no reliable D call. The V end lost 0 bases, the J end lost 3 bases, and 12 bases lay between the germline ends. Germline-derived CDR1 and CDR2 are ENHRY and SYGVKD. This CDR3 has 16 amino acids. The CDR3 DNA reads TGTGCCATCAGTGAGTCGAGGCCCTCTGGTGGAAACACCATATATTTT. Residues: CAISESRPSGGNTIYF.